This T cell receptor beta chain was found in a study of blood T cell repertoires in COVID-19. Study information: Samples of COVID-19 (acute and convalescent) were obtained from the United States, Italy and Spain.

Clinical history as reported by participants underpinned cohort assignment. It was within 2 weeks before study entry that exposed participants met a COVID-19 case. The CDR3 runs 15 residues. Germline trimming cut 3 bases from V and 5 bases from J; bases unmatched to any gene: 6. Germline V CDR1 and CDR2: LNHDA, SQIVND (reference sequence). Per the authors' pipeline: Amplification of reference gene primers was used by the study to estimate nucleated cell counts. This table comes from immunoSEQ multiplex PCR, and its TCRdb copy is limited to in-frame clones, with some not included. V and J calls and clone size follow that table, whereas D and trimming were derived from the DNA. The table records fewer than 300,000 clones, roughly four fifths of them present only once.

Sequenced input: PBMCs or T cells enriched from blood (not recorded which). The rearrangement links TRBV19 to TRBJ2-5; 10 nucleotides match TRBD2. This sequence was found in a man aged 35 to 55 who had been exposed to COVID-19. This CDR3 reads CASSISSGSWETQYF. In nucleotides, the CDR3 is TGTGCCAGTAGTATTTCTAGCGGGAGTTGGGAGACCCAGTACTTC.